Listed below are T cell receptor beta chains from one sample, sequenced in a study of blood T cells in healthy people across ages. TCRdb recomputed calls from the 5' RACE reads with MiXCR, one row per CDR3 protein. Here the sample spans roughly 900,000 distinct CDR3 sequences, 45% to 50% being singletons. Material: blood. The receptors were sampled from a man aged 25-40 years in good health. Each CDR3 is given with its conserved first and last residue.

V: TRBV5-1
CDR3: CASSFGGTSGGNEQFF

V: TRBV7-9
CDR3: CASSLGAVRAAEAFF

V: TRBV6-2/TRBV6-3
CDR3: CASSPPLRGSYEQYF

V: TRBV2
CDR3: CASSLTEGGELFF

V: TRBV11-1
CDR3: CASRRTSGGASGSYNEQFF

V: TRBV7-2
CDR3: CASCPSYEQYF

V: TRBV7-2
CDR3: CASSASPGQGTGYTF

V: TRBV4-1
CDR3: CASSQVRSAADTQYF

V: TRBV13
CDR3: CASSLAPGANEQYF

V: TRBV5-1
CDR3: CASSLAEAGVGSPLHF

V: TRBV7-2
CDR3: CASSFAGSPYNSPLHF

V: TRBV13
CDR3: CASSPRSKNTEAFF

V: TRBV10-3
CDR3: CAIGDRGGQPQHF

V: TRBV28
CDR3: CASSGTVEAQYF

V: TRBV28
CDR3: CASSSAGTGGGNEQFF

V: TRBV9
CDR3: CASSDPRDRASNEQFF

V: TRBV27
CDR3: CASSGTGLEQYF

V: TRBV9
CDR3: CASSVGSRRNYNSPLHF

V: TRBV4-1
CDR3: CASSHLQAGDPEAFF

V: TRBV29-1
CDR3: CSVAPGTGPQETQYF

V: TRBV5-1
CDR3: CASRGLTTNEKLFF

V: TRBV6-4
CDR3: CASSDSGDRITDTQYF

V: TRBV5-6
CDR3: CASSLDGWTRKYEQYF

V: TRBV4-1
CDR3: CASSTEGAPLIDEQFF

V: TRBV20-1
CDR3: CSAIVGQDFYGYTF

V: TRBV20-1
CDR3: CGTRLRNTEAFF

V: TRBV20-1
CDR3: CSARDRGWGDSNIQYF

V: TRBV4-3
CDR3: CASSQVGGDTGELFF

V: TRBV6-5
CDR3: CASTKRGTVGNEQFF

V: TRBV29-1
CDR3: CSVAADLSGTQYF

V: TRBV12-3/TRBV12-4
CDR3: CASSLSGRQVAQHF

V: TRBV12-3/TRBV12-4
CDR3: CASSLRQSPYEQYF

V: TRBV18
CDR3: CASSPTGDRGYVGYTF

V: TRBV6-5
CDR3: CASSYSNLLAGGFYNEQFF

V: TRBV11-2
CDR3: CASSLGSGNSYNEQFF

V: TRBV29-1
CDR3: CSVIYRGRNEQFF

V: TRBV20-1
CDR3: CSALTPNYGYTF

V: TRBV20-1
CDR3: CSARDGSGGRSYNEQFF

V: TRBV29-1
CDR3: CSVKGQEGNQPQHF

V: TRBV30
CDR3: CAWSLQRNTGELFF

V: TRBV4-3
CDR3: CASSQDPGGAGDTQYF

V: TRBV13
CDR3: CASSSDQRADTQYF

V: TRBV7-9
CDR3: CASSSLGGGYEQYF

V: TRBV12-5
CDR3: CASGSGGTWAEAFF